The entry below gives a single T cell receptor beta chain sequence along with its context. No antigen is known for it. This sample stems from a study of T-cell memory formation after mild COVID-19. A single record per CDR3 protein comes from TCRdb applying MiXCR to the 5' RACE reads. The data hold a few hundred thousand distinct CDR3 sequences, with roughly a quarter observed a single time. Study outcomes and limitations: Contracting CD8+ clones were enriched in EMRA, CD4+ mainly in CM and EM. Pre-infection memory already had some responding clones, implying cross-reactive memory joined.

V was shortened by 9 bases and J by 1 base, with 16 bases between the two germline ends. This CDR3 is 15 amino acids long. Specimen: PBMCs or a T cell subset sorted from them (not recorded which). V usage is TRBV12-3 or TRBV12-4 and J usage is TRBJ1-5; D is unresolved. The TCR was taken from an adult woman who had mild COVID-19 (a few samples of this study predate the infection). Cell type and time point are not known. CDR3 loop: CARAPRPRSNQPQHF. The CDR3 nucleotides are TGTGCCAGAGCCCCCCGACCCAGGAGCAATCAGCCCCAGCATTTT.